Listed below are T cell receptor beta chains from one sample, sequenced in a study of control samples from healthy donors and cancer patients. Assay used: immunoSEQ multiplex PCR; TCRdb lists only in-frame clones, some missing. The data hold around 200,000 clones, with about 93% observed a single time. Sequenced: blood. These receptors came from a young man in good health. Each CDR3 is given with its conserved first and last residue. A D gene is named only where the DNA matches it firmly. Only some rows state a clone size, as once, few, many or a class for expanded clones.

J	size	D	V	DNA	CDR3
TRBJ1-5	.	.	TRBV6-1	TGTGCCAGCAGTGAAGCACGAAATCAGCCCCAGCATTTT	CASSEARNQPQHF
TRBJ1-2	.	TRBD1	TRBV9	TGTGCCAGCAGCGCTCGGACAGGGGGATGGTCCTATGGCTACACCTTC	CASSARTGGWSYGYTF
TRBJ2-7	.	.	TRBV6-1	TGTGCCAGCAGTGAAAATGGGGGGCTCTACGAGCAGTACTTC	CASSENGGLYEQYF
TRBJ2-6	.	TRBD2	TRBV2	TGTGCCTTGGGACTAGCGGGGGGAGATGGGGCCAACGTCCTGACTTTC	CALGLAGGDGANVLTF
TRBJ2-7	once	TRBD1	TRBV6-5	TGTGCCAGCAGTTGGACAGGGGCCGAGCAGTACTTC	CASSWTGAEQYF
TRBJ2-2	.	TRBD1	TRBV6-5	TGTGCCAGCAAGCGAGTCGGACAGGGCGCCGGGGAGCTGTTTTTT	CASKRVGQGAGELFF
TRBJ2-2	once	.	TRBV5-6	TGTGCCAGCAGCTTGGCAGGGGTTCGGACCGGGGAGCTGTTTTTT	CASSLAGVRTGELFF
TRBJ2-6	.	.	TRBV28	TGTGCCAGCAGTTCTCCCGGATGGGGCTCTGGGGCCAACGTCCTGACTTTC	CASSSPGWGSGANVLTF
TRBJ2-2	.	.	TRBV5-1	TGCGCCAGCAGCTTGGGAGGGAACACCGGGGAGCTGTTTTTT	CASSLGGNTGELFF
TRBJ2-3	.	TRBD2	TRBV5-6	TGTGCCAGCAGCTTACGGGGGGGCCTTTCAGATACGCAGTATTTT	CASSLRGGLSDTQYF
TRBJ2-7	.	TRBD1	TRBV19	TGTGCCAGTAGTATGGGGCAGGGGGCCTCCTACGAGCAGTACTTC	CASSMGQGASYEQYF
TRBJ2-5	.	TRBD2	TRBV7-6	TGTGCCAGCAGCTTTCGGACTAGCGGGGAAGAGACCCAGTACTTC	CASSFRTSGEETQYF
TRBJ2-1	.	.	TRBV21-1	TGTGGTCCCAAAGGTTCCGATCAGGGGGCGCCGGACAATGAGCAGTTCTTC	CGPKGSDQGAPDNEQFF
TRBJ1-3	.	TRBD1	TRBV5-1	TGCGCCAGCAGCCCGACAGGGCCGAGCTCTGGAAACACCATATATTTT	CASSPTGPSSGNTIYF
TRBJ1-1	.	TRBD1	TRBV19	TGTGCCAGTAGTTCTTTGACCGGGACAGGGGTTTGGGACACTGAAGCTTTCTTT	CASSSLTGTGVWDTEAFF
TRBJ2-3	.	.	TRBV28	TGTGCCAGCAGCCAGCGACCCGCAGATACGCAGTATTTT	CASSQRPADTQYF
TRBJ1-1	.	TRBD1	TRBV30	TGTGCCTGGACCTGGGACAGGGGGACCGAAGCTTTCTTT	CAWTWDRGTEAFF
TRBJ2-1	.	.	TRBV6-5	TGTGCCAGCAGTTACTCGTTTCCAGCGAGGCAGTTCTTC	CASSYSFPARQFF
TRBJ1-4	.	.	TRBV14	TGTGCCAGCAGTCTTGGCTTTCTACATGCGGCTAATGAAAAACTGTTTTTT	CASSLGFLHAANEKLFF
TRBJ2-7	.	TRBD2	TRBV18	TGTGCCAGCTCACCAAGGCTAGCGGGTACCTACGAGCAGTACTTC	CASSPRLAGTYEQYF
TRBJ2-7	.	TRBD1	TRBV25-1	TGTGCCAGCAGTGCAACTGGGACAGGGAGCGACTTC	CASSATGTGSDF
TRBJ1-3	.	.	TRBV5-6	TGTGCCAGCAGCTTCCGGGGAAACACCATATATTTT	CASSFRGNTIYF
TRBJ1-3	.	.	TRBV6-1	TGTGCCAGCAGTGATGGATCAGGGTCACTAACTGGAAACACCATATATTTT	CASSDGSGSLTGNTIYF
TRBJ2-3	.	TRBD1	TRBV11-1	TGTGCCAGCAGCCAGCGGGGGACAGGGGTTGGAGATACGCAGTATTTT	CASSQRGTGVGDTQYF
TRBJ2-3	.	.	TRBV18	TGTGCCAGCTCACCCCCTTCTAGCGACTCCGTTACGCAGTATTTT	CASSPPSSDSVTQYF
TRBJ2-1	.	TRBD2	TRBV7-3	TGTGCCAGCAGCTTAATTCCCGGACTAGCGGGGGAGGCGGGCAATGAGCAGTTCTTC	CASSLIPGLAGEAGNEQFF
TRBJ2-7	.	.	TRBV2	TGTGCCAGCAGAAAAGACGGACGGGAAAGCGAGCAGTACTTC	CASRKDGRESEQYF
TRBJ2-7	.	.	TRBV19	TGTGCCAGTAGTATAAGTTGGCAAGCCTACGAGCAGTACTTC	CASSISWQAYEQYF
TRBJ1-2	few	TRBD1	TRBV7-9	TGTGCCAGCAGCTACGGACAGGTCTATGGCTACACCTTC	CASSYGQVYGYTF
TRBJ2-3	.	.	TRBV4-2	TGTGCCAGCAGCCAAGAGGGGACCGGCTATTATACGCAGTATTTT	CASSQEGTGYYTQYF
TRBJ1-5	.	.	TRBV30	TGTGCCTGGAGTGGGCGGGCCGATCAGCCCCAGCATTTT	CAWSGRADQPQHF
TRBJ2-5	.	.	TRBV19	TGTGCCAGTAGTATCAGGCCGCAAGAGACCCAGTACTTC	CASSIRPQETQYF
TRBJ2-1	.	TRBD2	TRBV18	TGTGCCAGCTCACCCTCAACTAGCGGGGGTTGGGATGAGCAGTTCTTC	CASSPSTSGGWDEQFF
TRBJ2-4	.	.	TRBV28	TGTGCCAACAGTTTTCCTGGGAGCCTCGGCAAAAACATTCAGTACTTC	CANSFPGSLGKNIQYF
TRBJ2-1	.	.	TRBV28	TGTGCCAGCAGTCCTCCCTTTACGTACAATGAGCAGTTCTTC	CASSPPFTYNEQFF
TRBJ1-1	.	.	TRBV29-1	TGCAGCGCGATATACCCCGGGGGGGGGCCTACTGAAGCTTTCTTT	CSAIYPGGGPTEAFF
TRBJ1-1	.	.	TRBV5-4	TGTGCCAGCAGTGGGGGGAGGAACACTGAAGCTTTCTTT	CASSGGRNTEAFF
TRBJ1-3	.	.	TRBV5-4	TGTGCCAGCAGCCCGGTGGCTGGAAACACCATATATTTT	CASSPVAGNTIYF
TRBJ2-5	.	.	TRBV25-1	TGTGCCAGCAGTGACCCCGGCCCCCACCAAGAGACCCAGTACTTC	CASSDPGPHQETQYF
TRBJ1-6	.	.	TRBV19	TGTGCCAGTACCCCTCTGGTTTACGGGAATTCACCCCTCCACTTT	CASTPLVYGNSPLHF
TRBJ2-6	.	.	TRBV5-6	TGTGCCAGCAGCTCGGATCGGGCCAACGTCCTGACTTTC	CASSSDRANVLTF
TRBJ2-1	.	TRBD2	TRBV4-2	TGTGCCAGCAGTCAAATGCGAACTAGCGGGCCCTCTAGTGAGCAGTTCTTC	CASSQMRTSGPSSEQFF
TRBJ2-2	.	.	TRBV24-1	TGTGCCACCAGTGATTTGCAAGGGAACACCGGGGAGCTGTTTTTT	CATSDLQGNTGELFF
TRBJ1-6	.	TRBD1	TRBV9	TGTGCCAGCAGCGTAGACAGGGGGGCTGGCTCCTATAATTCACCCCTCCACTTT	CASSVDRGAGSYNSPLHF
TRBJ2-7	.	.	TRBV5-1	TGCGCCAGCAGCTTCGCGGCAGGCGCCTCCTACGAGCAGTACTTC	CASSFAAGASYEQYF
TRBJ1-1	few	TRBD1	TRBV5-1	TGCGCCAGCAGCACAGGGGGAAGCGCGCAAGCTTTCTTT	CASSTGGSAQAFF
TRBJ2-5	.	.	TRBV9	TGTGCCAGCAGCGTATATAGTCAAGAGACCCAGTACTTC	CASSVYSQETQYF
TRBJ1-3	.	.	TRBV4-1	TGCGCCAGCAGCCTCCTCCAGAGCTCTGGAAACACCATATATTTT	CASSLLQSSGNTIYF
TRBJ2-3	.	.	TRBV28	TGTGCCAGCAGGCCTTTTGGGGCGAGAAGAGATACGCAGTATTTT	CASRPFGARRDTQYF
TRBJ1-2	.	TRBD1	TRBV6-1	TGTGCCAGCAGTGACCGGGACAGGGTTTTTGGCTATGGCTACACCTTC	CASSDRDRVFGYGYTF